Shown below are 5 T cell receptor beta chains from a single sample sequenced in a study of memory CD4+ T cells and cytomegalovirus serostatus. The sort gate was single viable CD3+CD4+CD8-CD45RO+ cells for memory CD4+ T cells. Some clones are missing from TCRdb's copy, which holds only in-frame ones; the method was immunoSEQ multiplex PCR. The data show fewer than 50,000 clones, roughly 78% seen once. Sequencing input: memory CD4+ T cells from blood. These receptors were obtained from an adult in good health and CMV-seropositive.

The V and J genes are TRBV28 and TRBJ1-3; TRBD1 matches at 7 bases. J lost 8 bases, V lost 5 bases, and 12 bases had no gene match. Germline loops: CDR1 MDHEN, CDR2 SYDVKM. This CDR3 region has 15 residues. The CDR3 nucleotides read TGTGCCAGCAGTCCCCGCATCCGACAGGGAGACACCATATATTTT. This codes for CASSPRIRQGDTIYF. Variable domain in full (rest from reference TRBV28 and TRBJ1-3): DVKVTQSSRYLVKRTGEKVFLECVQDMDHENMFWYRQDPGLGLRLIYFSYDVKMKEKGDIPEGYSVSREKKERFSLILESASTNQTSMYLCASSPRIRQGDTIYFGEGSWLTVV.

The chain recombines TRBV2 with TRBJ2-3; 8 positions match TRBD2. Germline CDR1 reads SNHLY; CDR2 reads FYNNEI. The CDR3 extends over 14 amino acids. Trimming removed 6 bases from V and 4 bases from J; junction bases left unmatched: 6. CDR3 protein: CASRTGLVADTQYF. The CDR3 region has the DNA TGTGCCAGCAGAACGGGACTAGTCGCAGATACGCAGTATTTT. Full variable domain (outside the CDR3, taken from reference TRBV2 and TRBJ2-3): EPEVTQTPSHQVTQMGQEVILRCVPISNHLYFYWYRQILGQKVEFLVSFYNNEISEKSEIFDDQFSVERPDGSNFTLKIRSTKLEDSAMYFCASRTGLVADTQYFGPGTRLTVL.

The chain couples TRBV28 to TRBJ1-1; D possibly corresponds to TRBD1 (5 bases). Germline V gives CDR1 MDHEN, CDR2 SYDVKM. Trimming left V 7 bases short and J 0 bases short, with 18 bases between. The CDR3 is 16 residues long. DNA of the CDR3: TGTGCCAGCAAACTCTCGGGACGGACTTTGAACACTGAAGCTTTCTTT. Translating gives CASKLSGRTLNTEAFF.

This clone was observed a handful of times. Here the CDR3 reads CASSPEVNTEAFF. The CDR3 DNA reads as TGTGCCAGCAGTCCAGAGGTGAACACTGAAGCTTTCTTT. The chain has TRBV2 and TRBJ1-1; D not certain. This CDR3 contains 13 residues. Between the trimmed V and J ends, which lost 5 bases and 0 bases, there was a span of 7 bases. The germline V gene has CDR1 SNHLY and CDR2 FYNNEI.

The J gene is TRBJ2-3, the V gene TRBV19, with TRBD1 matching 7 bases. Germline assignment: CDR1 LNHDA and CDR2 SQIVND (reference sequence). Trimming took 9 bases from V and 4 from J; bases not matched to a gene: 16. The CDR3 has 16 residues. The CDR3 sequence is CASGLGGFRGPDTQYF. CDR3 in DNA: TGTGCCAGCGGCTTAGGGGGCTTCCGGGGCCCAGATACGCAGTATTTT.